This TCR beta chain is from a study of cytomegalovirus exposure and HLA in healthy donors. Study-level points and caveats: Judged likely to be a sequencing artifact was a cluster of highly shared sequence variants. For TCR beta chains, V- and J-gene trimming was later linked to a missense DCLRE1C variant. It was confirmed in vitro that a few of the CMV-associated chains were specific for CMV antigens.

CDR1 is LGHNT and CDR2 is FRNRAP in the germline V gene. J lost 5 bases, V lost 5 bases, and 13 bases had no gene match. The CDR3 runs to 17 residues. Remarks on this clone: Its specificity is unknown.

PCR primers comprised 60 Vbeta and 13 Jbeta primers. Produced via immunoSEQ multiplex PCR; TCRdb's table is partial and in-frame only. This sample contains 35,000 to 50,000 clones. The sequenced material came from PBMCs. This TCR derives from a young woman in good health and CMV-seropositive. V usage is TRBV12-5 and J usage is TRBJ1-5, with 9 bases fitting TRBD1. The CDR3 nucleotides are TGTGCTAGTGGTGTGACCCGGGACAGGGTTCGGGATCAGCCCCAGCATTTT. Its translation: CASGVTRDRVRDQPQHF. Drawing the rest from reference TRBV12-5 and TRBJ1-5, the complete variable domain is DARVTQTPRHKVTEMGQEVTMRCQPILGHNTVFWYRQTMMQGLELLAYFRNRAPLDDSGMPKDRFSAEMPDATLATLKIQPSEPRDSAVYFCASGVTRDRVRDQPQHFGDGTRLSIL.